This entry is about one TCR beta chain. Antigen specificity is unknown. This table comes from immunoSEQ multiplex PCR, and its TCRdb copy is limited to in-frame clones, with some not included. In the table there are 4,000 to 6,000 clones, around nine tenths of which are singletons. Germline V gene sequence: CDR1 MNHNS, CDR2 SASEGT. With 7 bases removed from V and 0 bases from J, the gap between germline ends came to 7 bases. This CDR3 region has 12 residues. The entry originates in a study of chemoradiotherapy in HPV16-positive cancers. Over chemoradiotherapy, repertoires were sampled more than once. Overall study results and limits: HPV-specific T cells were functionally defined from only two HPV16-positive patients. During treatment, candidate HPV-specific clones and E7-related motifs expanded in tumor. For HPV16-positive patients, expanding HPV-responsive T cells associated with longer recurrence-free survival.

This clonotype was obtained from a human donor with HPV-associated anogenital cancer. The source was tumor tissue, collected from a patient who underwent chemoradiotherapy. The chain joins TRBV6-1 to TRBJ2-7; D call uncertain. DNA of the CDR3: TGTGCCAGCAAAGGAAGCTCCTACGAGCAGTACTTC. Its protein product is CASKGSSYEQYF.